The clone carrying this T cell receptor (beta chain) was detected ten times or more. Its antigen remains unknown. The data belong to a study of T cells in Graves' hyperthyroidism and ophthalmopathy. TCR beta CDR3 regions were amplified from RNA transcripts. The HTBI primer set served for first-round RT-PCR of the TCR CDR3. TCRdb reanalysed the multiplex PCR reads using MiXCR and keeps one entry per CDR3 protein. The table shows about 640,000 distinct CDR3 sequences, with less than 25% occurring only once. The V segment lost 0 bases and the J segment 8 bases; nucleotides outside the gene matches: 11. Germline V CDR1 and CDR2: MNHEY, SMNVEV (reference sequence). The CDR3 spans 16 residues. Study-wide results and caveats: Most thyroid clonotypes expanded above 0.001 were also detected in blood.

A patient was excluded if there was uncontrolled infection, other autoimmune disease, pregnancy or lactation. The clonotype originates from a man younger than 45 with Graves' ophthalmopathy. The specimen was blood. The chain links TRBV27 to TRBJ1-2; 8 positions match TRBD1. CDR3 nucleotides: TGTGCCAGCAGTTTATCGAGCCTGACAGGGGTAGAAGGCTACACCTTC. This sequence encodes CASSLSSLTGVEGYTF.